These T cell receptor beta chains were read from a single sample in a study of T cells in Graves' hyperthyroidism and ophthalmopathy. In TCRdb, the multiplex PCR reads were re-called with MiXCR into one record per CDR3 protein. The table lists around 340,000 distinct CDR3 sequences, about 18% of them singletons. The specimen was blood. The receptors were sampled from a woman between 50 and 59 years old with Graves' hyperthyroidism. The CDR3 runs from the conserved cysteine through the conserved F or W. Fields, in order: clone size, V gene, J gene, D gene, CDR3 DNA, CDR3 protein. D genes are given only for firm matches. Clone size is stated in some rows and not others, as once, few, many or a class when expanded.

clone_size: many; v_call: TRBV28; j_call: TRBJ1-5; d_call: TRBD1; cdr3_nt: TGTGCCAGCGAAACAACCCGGGACAGGGCTTATAGCAATCAGCCCCAGCATTTT; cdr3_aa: CASETTRDRAYSNQPQHF
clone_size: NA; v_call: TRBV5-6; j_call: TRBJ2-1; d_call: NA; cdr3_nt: TGTGCCAGCAGCGGACGGACTACCTACAATGAGCAGTTCTTC; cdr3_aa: CASSGRTTYNEQFF
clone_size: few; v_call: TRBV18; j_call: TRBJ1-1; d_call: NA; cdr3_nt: TGTGCCAGCTCACCCGTGGGGGGCACTGAAGCTTTCTTT; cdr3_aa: CASSPVGGTEAFF
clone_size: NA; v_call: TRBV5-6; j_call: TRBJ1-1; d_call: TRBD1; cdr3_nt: TGTGCCAGCACCCCCGAGGCAGGGGGCACTGAAGCTTTCTTT; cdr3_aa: CASTPEAGGTEAFF
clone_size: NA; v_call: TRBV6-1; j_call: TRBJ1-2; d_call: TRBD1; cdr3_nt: TGTGCCAGCAGTTCAACTCCGGGACAGGGACGGGGCTACACCTTC; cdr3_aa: CASSSTPGQGRGYTF
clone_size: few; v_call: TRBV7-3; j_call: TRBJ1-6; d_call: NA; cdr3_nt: TGTGCCAGCAGCTTAGGTGCAGCCGCGGATTCACCCCTCCACTTT; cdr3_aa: CASSLGAAADSPLHF
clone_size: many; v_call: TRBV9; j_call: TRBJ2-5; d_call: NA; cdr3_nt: TGTGCCAGCAGCGTGTATAGCGGAGCAGAGACCCAGTACTTC; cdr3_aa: CASSVYSGAETQYF
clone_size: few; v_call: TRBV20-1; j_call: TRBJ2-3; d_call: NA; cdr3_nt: TGCAGTGCCCCGGTCGGAAGCACAGATACGCAGTATTTT; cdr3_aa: CSAPVGSTDTQYF
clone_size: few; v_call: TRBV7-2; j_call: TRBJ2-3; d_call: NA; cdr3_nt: TGTGCCAGCAGCTTAGGCCCTTTGGGGGCCCAAGATACGCAGTATTTT; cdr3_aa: CASSLGPLGAQDTQYF
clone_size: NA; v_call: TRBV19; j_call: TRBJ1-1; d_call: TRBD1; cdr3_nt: TGTGCCAGTAGTATAGGACAGGGGGCAGCTGAAGCTTTCTTT; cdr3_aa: CASSIGQGAAEAFF
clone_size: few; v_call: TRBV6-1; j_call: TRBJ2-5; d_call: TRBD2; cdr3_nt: TGTGCCAGCAGTAACGGCGGGAGCGGTCAAGAGACCCAGTACTTC; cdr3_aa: CASSNGGSGQETQYF
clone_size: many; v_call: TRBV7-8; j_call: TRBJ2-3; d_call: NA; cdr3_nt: TGTGCCAGCACCAAGGGGGGAGGTCGGGCGGATACGCAGTATTTT; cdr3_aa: CASTKGGGRADTQYF
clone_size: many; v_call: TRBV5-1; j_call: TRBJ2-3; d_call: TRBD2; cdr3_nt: TGCGCCAGCAGAGCGGGGGACACAGATACGCAGTATTTT; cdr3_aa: CASRAGDTDTQYF
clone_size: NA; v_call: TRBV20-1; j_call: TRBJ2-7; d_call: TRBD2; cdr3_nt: TGCAGTGCTGGGACTAGCGGGTTTTCCTACGAGCAGTACTTC; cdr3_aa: CSAGTSGFSYEQYF
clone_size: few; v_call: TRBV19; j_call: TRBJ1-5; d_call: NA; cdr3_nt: TGTGCCAGTAGGCCGTTTAGGGGGAGTGATCAGCCCCAGCATTTT; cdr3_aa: CASRPFRGSDQPQHF
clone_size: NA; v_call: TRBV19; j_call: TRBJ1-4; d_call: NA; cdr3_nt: TGTGCCAGTCACAGCTCTTCTGCAACTAATGAAAAACTGTTTTTT; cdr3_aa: CASHSSSATNEKLFF
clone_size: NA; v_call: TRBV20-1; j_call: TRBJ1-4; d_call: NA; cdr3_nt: TGCAGTGCTAGAGGGGTAACGGAGCCTAATGAAAAACTGTTTTTT; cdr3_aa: CSARGVTEPNEKLFF
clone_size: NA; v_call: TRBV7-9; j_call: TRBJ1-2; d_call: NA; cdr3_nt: TGTGCCAGCAGCCGAGCAGGGGCAAACTATGGCTACACCTTC; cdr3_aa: CASSRAGANYGYTF
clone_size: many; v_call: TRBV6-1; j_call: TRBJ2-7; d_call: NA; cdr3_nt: TGTGCCAGCAGTGAAGTTCCTACCTACGAGCAGTACTTC; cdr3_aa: CASSEVPTYEQYF
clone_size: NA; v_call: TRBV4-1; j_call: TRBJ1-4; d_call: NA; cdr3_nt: TGCGCCAGCAGCCAACAGGTAGTTGGAGAAAAACTGTTTTTT; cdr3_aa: CASSQQVVGEKLFF
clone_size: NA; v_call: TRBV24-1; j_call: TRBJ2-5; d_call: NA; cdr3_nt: TGTGCCACCTCTGAGGCCAGGGGAGGCCAAGGGACCCAGTACTTC; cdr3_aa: CATSEARGGQGTQYF
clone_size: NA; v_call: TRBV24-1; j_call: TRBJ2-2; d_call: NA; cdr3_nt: TGTGCCACCAGTGCACACAACACCGGGGAGCTGTTTTTT; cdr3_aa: CATSAHNTGELFF
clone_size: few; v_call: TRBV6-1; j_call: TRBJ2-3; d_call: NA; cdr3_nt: TGTGCCGTCCAGGAAGTAGAACTTACAGATACGCAGTATTTT; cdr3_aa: CAVQEVELTDTQYF
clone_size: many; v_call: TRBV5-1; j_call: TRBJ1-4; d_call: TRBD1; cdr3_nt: TGTGCCAGCAGCCTCGACAGGGCCGAAAAACTGTTTTTT; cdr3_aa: CASSLDRAEKLFF
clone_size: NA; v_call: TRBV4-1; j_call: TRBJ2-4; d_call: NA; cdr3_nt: TGCGCCAGCAGCCAAGAGTACGGGGGAGACATTCAGTACTTC; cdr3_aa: CASSQEYGGDIQYF
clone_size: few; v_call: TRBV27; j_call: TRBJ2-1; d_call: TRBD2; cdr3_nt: TGTGCCAGCAGCCCACTAGCGGGGAATACCAATGAGCAGTTCTTC; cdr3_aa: CASSPLAGNTNEQFF
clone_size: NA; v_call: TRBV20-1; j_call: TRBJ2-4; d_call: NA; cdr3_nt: TGCAGTGCTAACCACAGGGGGGGAAAAAAAAACATTCAGTACTTC; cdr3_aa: CSANHRGGKKNIQYF
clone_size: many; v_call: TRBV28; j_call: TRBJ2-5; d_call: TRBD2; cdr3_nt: TGTGCCAGCATTCCTACGGGACTAGCGAGAGAGACCCAGTACTTC; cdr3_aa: CASIPTGLARETQYF
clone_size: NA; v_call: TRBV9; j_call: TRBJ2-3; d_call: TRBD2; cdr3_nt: TGTGCCAGCAGCCTGACTAGCGGGAGGGCCGGAACCACAGATATGCAGTATTTT; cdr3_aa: CASSLTSGRAGTTDMQYF
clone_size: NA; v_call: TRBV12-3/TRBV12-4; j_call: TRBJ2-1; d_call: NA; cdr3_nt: TGTGCCAGCAGTTACTCAGGGGCTGAGCAGTTCTTC; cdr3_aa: CASSYSGAEQFF
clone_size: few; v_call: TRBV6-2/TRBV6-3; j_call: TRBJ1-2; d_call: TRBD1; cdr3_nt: TGTGCCAGCAGTAGTGAAATCTCGACCCCCGGGACAGGGGGCGCCGGCACCTTC; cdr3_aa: CASSSEISTPGTGGAGTF
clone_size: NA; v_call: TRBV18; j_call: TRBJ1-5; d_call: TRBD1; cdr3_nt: TGTGCCAGCTCTCCAGGGACAGGGGTGAATAGCAATCAGCCCCAGCATTTT; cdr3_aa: CASSPGTGVNSNQPQHF
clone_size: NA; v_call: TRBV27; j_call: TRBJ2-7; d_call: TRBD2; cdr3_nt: TGTGCCAGCAGCTCGGGACTATACTACGAGCAGTACTTC; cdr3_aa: CASSSGLYYEQYF
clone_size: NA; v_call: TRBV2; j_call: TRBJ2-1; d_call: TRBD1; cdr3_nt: TGTGCCAGCAGTGGGATCGACAGGGAAACATACAATAAGCAGTTCTTC; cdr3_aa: CASSGIDRETYNKQFF
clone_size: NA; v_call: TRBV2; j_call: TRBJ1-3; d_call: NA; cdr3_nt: TGTGCCAGCACCGGGGTTAACTCTGGAAACACCATATATTTT; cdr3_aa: CASTGVNSGNTIYF
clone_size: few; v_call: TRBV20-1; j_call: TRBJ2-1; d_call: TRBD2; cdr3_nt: TGCAGTGCTAGTGGCGCGGGAGGGCATGAGCAGTTCTTC; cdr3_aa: CSASGAGGHEQFF
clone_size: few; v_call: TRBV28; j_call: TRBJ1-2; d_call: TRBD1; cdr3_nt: TGTGCCAGCAGTTCGGGACAGGGGGCGGAAGGCTACACCTTC; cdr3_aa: CASSSGQGAEGYTF
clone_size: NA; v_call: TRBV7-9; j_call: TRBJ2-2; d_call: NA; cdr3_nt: TGTGCCAGCAGCGTCAGGGATACCGGGGAGCTGTTTTTT; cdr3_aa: CASSVRDTGELFF
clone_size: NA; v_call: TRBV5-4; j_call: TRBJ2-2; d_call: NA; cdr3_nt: TGTGCCAGCAGCCAACAGAACACCGGGGAGCTGTTTTTT; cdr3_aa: CASSQQNTGELFF
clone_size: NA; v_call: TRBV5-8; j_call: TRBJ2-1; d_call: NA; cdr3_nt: TGTGCCAGCAGCAACCAGAGATCATTCCCGGATGAGCAGTTCTTC; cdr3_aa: CASSNQRSFPDEQFF
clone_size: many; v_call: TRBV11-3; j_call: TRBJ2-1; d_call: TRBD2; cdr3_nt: TGTGCCAGCAGCTTAGGGTGGCTAGCGGGAACAGATGAGCAGTTCTTC; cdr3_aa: CASSLGWLAGTDEQFF
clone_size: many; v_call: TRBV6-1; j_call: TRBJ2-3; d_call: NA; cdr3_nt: TGTGCCAGCTATGTGAGGAGCACAGATACGCAGTATTTT; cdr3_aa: CASYVRSTDTQYF
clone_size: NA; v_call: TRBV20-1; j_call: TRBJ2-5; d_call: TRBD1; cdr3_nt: TGCAGTGCTAGAGTACCTTGGACAGGGGGCGGTGAGACCCAGTACTTC; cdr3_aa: CSARVPWTGGGETQYF
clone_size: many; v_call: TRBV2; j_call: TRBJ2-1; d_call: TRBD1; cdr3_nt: TGTGCCAGCAGTACAGACAGGGTCGAGGAGCAGTTCTTC; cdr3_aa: CASSTDRVEEQFF
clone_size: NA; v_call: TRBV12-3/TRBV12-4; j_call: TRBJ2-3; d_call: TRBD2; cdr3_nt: TGTGCCAGCAGGTCGACTAGCGGGGGTGATACGCAGTATTTT; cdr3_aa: CASRSTSGGDTQYF
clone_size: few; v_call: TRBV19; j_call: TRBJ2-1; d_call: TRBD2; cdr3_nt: TGTGCCAGTAGTATAAGCGGGGTGGCCTTGGAGCAGTTCTTC; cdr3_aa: CASSISGVALEQFF
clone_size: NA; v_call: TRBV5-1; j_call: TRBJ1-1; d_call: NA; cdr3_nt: TGCGCCAGCAGTGAAACAATTGCCCCTGAGACTGAAGCTTTCTTT; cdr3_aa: CASSETIAPETEAFF
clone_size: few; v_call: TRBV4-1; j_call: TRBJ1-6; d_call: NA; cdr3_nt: TGCGCCAGCAGCCAAGTGTTTACCTCGTGGGGTTCACCCCTCCACTTT; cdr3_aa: CASSQVFTSWGSPLHF